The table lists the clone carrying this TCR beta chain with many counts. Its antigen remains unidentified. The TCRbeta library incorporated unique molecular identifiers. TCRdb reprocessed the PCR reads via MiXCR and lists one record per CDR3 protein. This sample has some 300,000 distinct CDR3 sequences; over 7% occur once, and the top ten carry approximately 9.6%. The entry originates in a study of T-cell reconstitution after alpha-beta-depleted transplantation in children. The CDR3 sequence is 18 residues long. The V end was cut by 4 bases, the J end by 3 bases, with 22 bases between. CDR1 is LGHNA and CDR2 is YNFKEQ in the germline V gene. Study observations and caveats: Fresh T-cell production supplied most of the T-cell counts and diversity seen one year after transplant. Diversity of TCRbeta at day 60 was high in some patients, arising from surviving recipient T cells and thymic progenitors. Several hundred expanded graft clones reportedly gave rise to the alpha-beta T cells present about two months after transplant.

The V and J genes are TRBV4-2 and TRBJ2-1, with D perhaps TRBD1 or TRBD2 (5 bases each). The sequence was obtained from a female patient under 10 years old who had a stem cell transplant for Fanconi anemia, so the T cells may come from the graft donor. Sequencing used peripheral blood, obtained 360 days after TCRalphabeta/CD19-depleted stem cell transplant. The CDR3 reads CASSPSILGQRSYNEQFF. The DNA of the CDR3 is TGTGCCAGCAGCCCAAGTATCCTGGGGCAGCGGAGCTACAATGAGCAGTTCTTC.